Given below is one TCR beta chain in context. The data stem from a study of technical replicates of blood from a few donors. This CDR3 is 16 amino acids long. The trim removed 5 bases at V and 3 bases at J, leaving 3 bases unmatched. Germline V CDR1 and CDR2: SNHLY, FYNNEI. Sequenced by immunoSEQ multiplex PCR; TCRdb stores in-frame clones only, minus some. Among roughly 57,000 clones listed, nearly 95% were seen once. The chain carries TRBV2 and TRBJ2-3; 15 bases map to TRBD2. This receptor was identified in a human donor in good health. Some clones in this sample may be carry-over from other donors' samples. Source material: PBMCs. In DNA, the CDR3 is TGTGCCAGCAGTCCGGGACTAGCGGGAGGAACAGATACGCAGTATTTT. Translated: CASSPGLAGGTDTQYF.